Reported below is one TCR beta chain. This entry is derived from a study of blood T cell repertoires in COVID-19. Study summary: The samples span acute and convalescent COVID-19 from the United States, Italy and Spain. Sample material is recorded as cDNA or gDNA derived from T cells, B-cell-depleted T cells, or PBMCs.

In the original workflow: Counts of nucleated cells, estimated from reference gene primer amplification, were obtained. Repertoires were generated with immunoSEQ multiplex PCR, while TCRdb's copy carries only in-frame clones and drops some. Clone size and V and J calls were adopted from that table, with D and trimming inferred from the DNA. The sample contains around 60,000 clones, roughly 71% of which appear only once. Input material: peripheral blood. The clonotype comes from a human donor in a cohort sampled during active COVID-19.

The CDR3: CASSTGQGSNQPQHF. The CDR3 DNA reads as TGTGCCAGCAGCACGGGACAGGGAAGCAATCAGCCCCAGCATTTT. This sequence joins TRBV9 and TRBJ1-5; 9 bases match TRBD1. The V gene's germline CDR1 is SGDLS and CDR2 YYNGEE. The J segment lost 1 base and the V segment lost 4 bases, leaving 3 bases of the junction unmatched. This CDR3 is 15 amino acids long.